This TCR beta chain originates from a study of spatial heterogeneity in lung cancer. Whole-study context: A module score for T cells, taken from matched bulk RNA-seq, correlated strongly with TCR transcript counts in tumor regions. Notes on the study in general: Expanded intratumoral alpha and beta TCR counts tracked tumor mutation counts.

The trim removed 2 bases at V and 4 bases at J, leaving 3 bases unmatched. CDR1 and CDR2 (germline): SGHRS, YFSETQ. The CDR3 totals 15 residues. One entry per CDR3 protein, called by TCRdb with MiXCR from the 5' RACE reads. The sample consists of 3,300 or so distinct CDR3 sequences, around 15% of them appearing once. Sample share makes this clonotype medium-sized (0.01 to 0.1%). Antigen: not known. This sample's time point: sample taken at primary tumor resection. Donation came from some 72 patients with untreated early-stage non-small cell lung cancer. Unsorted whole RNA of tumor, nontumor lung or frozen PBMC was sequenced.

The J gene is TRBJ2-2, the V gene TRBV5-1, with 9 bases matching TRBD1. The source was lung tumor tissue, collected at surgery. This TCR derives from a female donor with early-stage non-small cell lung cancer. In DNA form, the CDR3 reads TGCGCCAGCAGCTTAACAGGGGGCCGCACCGGGGAGCTGTTTTTT. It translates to CASSLTGGRTGELFF.